The rows below give T cell receptor beta chains drawn from one sample of a study of blood T cells in healthy people across ages. TCRdb re-analysed the 5' RACE reads in MiXCR, keeping a single row per CDR3 protein. Of hundreds of thousands of distinct CDR3 sequences in the sample, more than 40% are singletons; the top ten hold approximately 20%. Sequencing was performed on blood. Every receptor here comes from a man aged 60-69 years in good health. The CDR3 runs from the conserved cysteine through the conserved F or W.

v_call	j_call	cdr3_aa
TRBV6-6	TRBJ2-7	CASSRRGGATYEQYF
TRBV5-1	TRBJ2-1	CASSLGSGGANEQFF
TRBV29-1	TRBJ2-3	CSVAGGIHTDTQYF
TRBV9	TRBJ2-4	CASSVEAGESAIQYF
TRBV27	TRBJ2-3	CASSPAGPDTQYF
TRBV6-1	TRBJ1-5	CASSEGTALNQPQHF
TRBV2	TRBJ2-1	CASMFSGGTPYNEQFF
TRBV7-8	TRBJ2-7	CASSPRRSAYEQYF
TRBV27	TRBJ1-1	CASSLSGVESTEAFF
TRBV7-2	NA	CASSVNRGETQFF
TRBV5-1	TRBJ1-6	CASSLGQGARNSPLHF
TRBV11-2	TRBJ2-1	CASSFRGGYNEQFF
TRBV7-6	TRBJ2-5	CASSPASPQYSEQYF
TRBV6-2/TRBV6-3	TRBJ1-2	CASRTPGTYGDTF
TRBV28	TRBJ2-5	CASSLLDRRVGETQYF
TRBV27	TRBJ2-7	CASSLIGTAHTYEQYF
TRBV7-2	TRBJ2-7	CASSPSRGTGVLYEQYF
TRBV20-1	TRBJ1-5	CSASTGRSNQPQHF
TRBV5-1	TRBJ2-1	CASSHGPGQGGREQFF
TRBV30	TRBJ2-1	CAWSGVAGAYNEQFF
TRBV9	TRBJ1-1	CASSVDAGNTEAFF
TRBV6-6	TRBJ2-1	CASSYGRYDEQFF
TRBV29-1	TRBJ1-1	CSVIYTNTEAFF
TRBV6-6	TRBJ2-5	CASSKPGTGKETQYF
TRBV5-1	TRBJ1-1	CASSSADRVNTEAFF
TRBV3-1	TRBJ1-1	CASSQGGRGAFF
TRBV6-2/TRBV6-3	TRBJ2-6	CASSPADTSGANVLTF
TRBV6-2/TRBV6-3	TRBJ2-1	CASSCVGLAGSNEQFF
TRBV3-1	TRBJ2-1	CASTSSGGYNEQFF
TRBV7-8	TRBJ1-2	CASSLARTLSDRDNYGYTF
TRBV9	TRBJ2-5	CASSQRTGRYQETQYF
TRBV18	TRBJ2-1	CASSPFERGHNEQFF
TRBV11-2	TRBJ2-2	CASSLGQGGNTGELFF